This T cell receptor beta chain was documented in a study of sequential checkpoint blockade in melanoma (dated by TCRdb to between 2017 and 2020). Looking at the study overall: In a 1:1 randomization, patients received either first-line nivolumab then ipilimumab (arm A) or ipilimumab then nivolumab (arm B). Roughly three quarters of the matched pre- and post-treatment tumor biopsy pairs came from the same lesion. Maintenance nivolumab came after each of the two trial sequences. Matched tumor biopsies were taken from approximately 20 patients before treatment and at week 13, after single-agent nivolumab (arm A) or ipilimumab (arm B). DNA from approximately 91 melanoma tumor samples collected before treatment underwent TCRbeta immunosequencing. Findings and caveats that apply to the study as a whole: Validation of the response-prediction model combining TCR metrics and mutation burden is needed in larger, independent patient cohorts. Tumor T-cell fraction and clonality correlated with PD-L1 staining and CD8+ T-cell counts but not with mutational load. Patients whose tumor T-cell fraction and clonality increased by week 13 were about 30 times more likely to achieve clinical benefit. Within-arm analyses of tumor T-cell fraction were limited by small sample sizes and reduced statistical power. In the nivolumab-first arm (arm A), pretreatment tumor TIL clonality was associated with response (P = .04).

TCRbeta CDR3 regions were immunosequenced from genomic DNA with the immunoSEQ Assay. Genomic DNA was amplified by bias-controlled multiplex PCR before high-throughput sequencing. Per the authors' processing: To quantify the absolute abundance of each unique TCRbeta CDR3 region, the sequences were collapsed and filtered. Clonality, defined as 1 minus Pielou's evenness, was calculated using only productive rearrangements. To compute tumor T-cell fraction, TCRbeta template counts were normalized to usable DNA, with usable DNA estimated from several housekeeping genes. A previously published method was used to identify clones with significantly greater frequencies in on-treatment samples than in baseline samples. TCRdb re-hosts the immuneACCESS table, in-frame sequences only. Its copies lack some clones; in the studies checked, an unresolved V gene accounts for under half of them, and the cause for the rest is not known. D and trimming were read from the DNA, whereas the V and J calls and clone size are those reported in that table. Recorded for this sample are approximately 2,400 clones; roughly 15% of them occurred a single time. Roughly 13% of the sample is held by the ten biggest clonotypes.

The sample's treatment or condition label, decoded: randomized to nivolumab then ipilimumab (arm A) or the reverse (arm B). None of the trial patients had been given prior DNA-damaging chemotherapy. Samples were obtained from patients with melanoma enrolled in CheckMate 064, a randomized, open-label phase II trial of sequential checkpoint blockade. Tumor TCR sequencing used genomic DNA from formalin-fixed paraffin-embedded (FFPE) tissue samples. To note about this clone: Its antigen is unknown. Base qualities are not recorded, but no much larger clone differs from it by a single base.

Per the germline V gene, SGDLS is the CDR1 and YYNGEE is the CDR2. A distance of 15 bases separates the germline ends of V and J, which lose 4 bases and 0 bases respectively. From the cysteine up to the phenylalanine, the CDR3 has a length of 16 residues. Left in the record is the CDR3 DNA by itself, 48 bases read in frame from the first base. The V and J genes are TRBV9 and TRBJ2-3, with TRBD2 perhaps the D gene, on 6 matching bases. The sample here was tumor tissue (inferred from file names), taken from a patient given nivolumab and ipilimumab in sequence. The sequence derives from a human donor with melanoma. The DNA sequence is as follows: TGTGCCAGCAGCCCGGGACTGCGCTCTAGCACAGATACGCAGTATTTT. The translation is CASSPGLRSSTDTQYF.